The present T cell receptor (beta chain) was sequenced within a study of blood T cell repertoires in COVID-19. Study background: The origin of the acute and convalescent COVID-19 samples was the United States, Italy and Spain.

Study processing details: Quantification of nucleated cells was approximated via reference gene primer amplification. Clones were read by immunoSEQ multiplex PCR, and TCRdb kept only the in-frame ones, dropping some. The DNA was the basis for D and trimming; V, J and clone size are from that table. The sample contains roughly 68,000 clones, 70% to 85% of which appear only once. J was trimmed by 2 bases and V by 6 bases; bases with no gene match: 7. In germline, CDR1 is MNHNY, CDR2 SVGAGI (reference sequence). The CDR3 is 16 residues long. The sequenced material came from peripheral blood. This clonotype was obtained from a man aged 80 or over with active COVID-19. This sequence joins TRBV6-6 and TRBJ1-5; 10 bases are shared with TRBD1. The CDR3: CASRGSGTGGNQPQHF. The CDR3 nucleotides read TGTGCCAGCAGGGGATCCGGGACAGGGGGCAATCAGCCCCAGCATTTT.